This T cell receptor beta chain comes out of a study of T cells in Graves' hyperthyroidism and ophthalmopathy. This clonotype was seen ten or more times. This CDR3 contains 16 residues. Germline V gives CDR1 MNHNS, CDR2 SASEGT. Trimming removed 5 bases from V and 4 bases from J; junction bases left unmatched: 4. Researchers took RNA transcripts and amplified the TCR beta CDR3 regions from them. When the TCR CDR3 underwent first-round RT-PCR, the HTBI primer set was used. One entry per CDR3 protein results from TCRdb running MiXCR on the multiplex PCR reads. The sample consists of about 290,000 distinct CDR3 sequences, around 13% of them appearing once.

The TCR originated in a woman aged 40 to 50 with Graves' hyperthyroidism. Sequencing input: blood. The chain couples TRBV6-1 to TRBJ2-3; TRBD2 matches 15 bases. The CDR3 DNA reads as TGTGCCAGCAGTCATGGACTAGCGGGAGGGCCAGATACGCAGTATTTT. Translating gives CASSHGLAGGPDTQYF.